These T cell receptor beta chains were read from a single sample in a study of graft-versus-host responses after intestinal transplantation. Clones were sequenced by immunoSEQ multiplex PCR, and TCRdb holds only the in-frame ones, with some missing. The sample consists of 95,000 to 110,000 clones, roughly 93% of them appearing once. Their recognized antigens are unknown. This specimen was unstimulated CD8+ T cells sorted from spleen or lymph node cells, taken before intestinal transplant. Receptor source: a human donor who received an intestinal transplant. Each CDR3 is given with its conserved first and last residue. The D gene is left open where the match is weak. Not every row has a clone size; where given, it reads once, few, many or a size class.

d_gene,len,abundance,v_gene,j_gene,CDR3nt,CDR3aa
NA,16,NA,TRBV28,TRBJ1-3,TGTGCCAGCAGTATCGGGGGCTCTTATCTGGGAAACACCATATATTTT,CASSIGGSYLGNTIYF
TRBD1,15,NA,TRBV2,TRBJ2-7,TGTGCCAGCAGTGGGGGGACAGGGGGGGTGTACGAGCAGTACTTC,CASSGGTGGVYEQYF
TRBD1,13,NA,TRBV5-4,TRBJ1-2,TGTGCCAGCAGCAGGTTACAGGGGGAGGGCTACACCTTC,CASSRLQGEGYTF
NA,16,NA,TRBV10-1,TRBJ1-5,TGCGCCAGCACATGGGCGGGTCTAAAAGGGAATCAGCCCCAGCATTTT,CASTWAGLKGNQPQHF
NA,13,NA,TRBV19,TRBJ2-5,TGTGCCAGTAAAGGCGGGTACCAAGAGACCCAGTACTTC,CASKGGYQETQYF
NA,13,NA,TRBV6-5,TRBJ2-1,TGTGCCAGCAGTCCGGACATTACCAATGAGCAGTTCTTC,CASSPDITNEQFF
NA,15,NA,TRBV5-1,TRBJ1-1,TGCGCCAGCAGCTTGGATCCGGGGGTAAACACTGAAGCTTTCTTT,CASSLDPGVNTEAFF
NA,13,NA,TRBV5-1,TRBJ1-2,TGCGCCAGCAGCACCGAAAACACAGGGGGCTACACCTTC,CASSTENTGGYTF
NA,14,NA,TRBV9,TRBJ2-1,TGTGCCAGCAGCGTGTCAGGGGCCGCAAATGAGCAGTTCTTC,CASSVSGAANEQFF
NA,13,NA,TRBV7-9,TRBJ1-6,TGTGCCAGCAGCTCCCTCATCGGTTCACCCCTCCACTTT,CASSSLIGSPLHF
TRBD1,16,once,TRBV11-2,TRBJ2-7,TGTGCCAGCAGCTTATTTACAGGGGGACCTTCCTACGAGCAGTACTTC,CASSLFTGGPSYEQYF
NA,13,NA,TRBV27,TRBJ1-2,TGTGCCAGCACATCCAGTCCTTTATGGGGCTACACCTTC,CASTSSPLWGYTF
NA,14,NA,TRBV11-2,TRBJ1-1,TGTGCCAGCAGCTTGAGTCACAGGGATCTTGAAGCTTTCTTT,CASSLSHRDLEAFF
TRBD2,16,NA,TRBV6-6,TRBJ2-3,TGTGCCAGCAGTTCAGGACTAGTCGCCGGCACAGATACGCAGTATTTT,CASSSGLVAGTDTQYF
TRBD1,14,NA,TRBV5-4,TRBJ1-1,TGTGCCAGCAGACTAGGGACAGGGACCACTGAAGCTTTCTTT,CASRLGTGTTEAFF
NA,13,NA,TRBV25-1,TRBJ2-2,TGTGCCAGCAGTGAGGTAGGGGCCGGGGAGCTGTTTTTT,CASSEVGAGELFF
TRBD1,13,NA,TRBV6-5,TRBJ2-7,TGTGCCAGCAGGACAGGGGGACACTACGAGCAGTACTTC,CASRTGGHYEQYF
NA,14,NA,TRBV2,TRBJ2-5,TGTGCCAGCACCCTGGGACTTATACAAGAGACCCAGTACTTC,CASTLGLIQETQYF
NA,12,NA,TRBV7-3,TRBJ2-1,TGTGCCAGCAGCTGGTGGGGATATGAGCAGTTCTTC,CASSWWGYEQFF
NA,15,NA,TRBV19,TRBJ2-7,TGTGCCAGTTCCCCGACCGGGGGTGGGATCTACGAGCAGTACTTC,CASSPTGGGIYEQYF
NA,12,NA,TRBV7-2,TRBJ2-7,TGTGCCAGCAGCTTAGTATTCAACGAGCAGTACTTC,CASSLVFNEQYF
NA,13,NA,TRBV5-6,TRBJ1-1,TGTGCCAGCAGCTTGGATGCCGTACGTGAAGCTTTCTTT,CASSLDAVREAFF